These 12 T cell receptor beta chains were sequenced from one sample in a study of cytomegalovirus exposure and HLA in healthy donors. A multiplex PCR was run with 60 Vbeta primers and 13 Jbeta primers. Sequenced by immunoSEQ multiplex PCR; TCRdb stores in-frame clones only, minus some. The sample has approximately 85,000 clones; about two thirds are singletons. Source material: PBMCs. The receptors derive from a woman aged 25-40 years in good health and CMV-seropositive.

The chain recombines TRBV19 with TRBJ1-2; D gene unclear. Germline values: CDR1 LNHDA, CDR2 SQIVND (reference sequence). The V end was cut by 2 bases, the J end by 6 bases, with 13 bases between. The CDR3 is 14 amino acids. The CDR3: CASSIIFGEDGYTF. In DNA form, the CDR3 reads TGTGCCAGTAGTATAATTTTCGGGGAAGATGGCTACACCTTC.

V usage is TRBV28 and J usage is TRBJ2-1; 14 bases match TRBD2. Germline V gene data show CDR1 as MDHEN and CDR2 as SYDVKM. CDR3 size: 17 residues. J gave up 10 bases and V 3 bases, and 11 bases lay outside the gene matches. The CDR3, as DNA: TGTGCCAGCAGTTTGCGCTCAACCGGACTAGCGGGGGGCGAGCAGTTCTTC. Protein product: CASSLRSTGLAGGEQFF.

In this sample, this clone turned up a few times. The V and J genes are TRBV5-1 and TRBJ2-7; D gene uncertain. The V gene lost 1 base and the J gene lost 0 bases, with 20 bases spanning the gap. The CDR3 runs to 18 residues. The germline CDR1 and CDR2 sequences are SGHRS and YFSETQ. The CDR3 sequence is CASSLFFGGPPGSYEQYF. The DNA of the CDR3 is TGCGCCAGCAGCTTGTTTTTTGGCGGCCCTCCGGGCTCCTACGAGCAGTACTTC.

This clone was seen a few times. V is TRBV15 and J is TRBJ1-3, with D uncertain. V lost 3 bases and J 2 bases, leaving 5 bases between the germline ends. The CDR3 consists of 13 residues. Per the germline V gene, CDR1 is LNHNV and CDR2 is YYDKDF (reference sequence). The CDR3 DNA is TGTGCCACCAGCAGGTATCCTGGAAACACCATATATTTT. It is translated as CATSRYPGNTIYF.

This clone occurred a few times. The chain combines TRBV30 with TRBJ1-2; no firm D call. V was shortened by 2 bases and J by 8 bases, with 15 bases between the two germline ends. The CDR3 sequence is 13 residues long. In germline, CDR1 is GTSNPN, CDR2 SVGIG (reference sequence). The CDR3, as DNA: TGTGCCTGGAGTAGGTCGGGGTCGGGCGGCTACACCTTC. Amino acids: CAWSRSGSGGYTF.

V usage is TRBV11-2 and J usage is TRBJ1-1; D is undetermined. The V gene's germline CDR1 is SGHAT and CDR2 FQNNGV. The germline V and J ends were trimmed by 1 base and 5 bases, with 14 bases remaining between them. The CDR3 has 15 amino acids. The CDR3 sequence is CASSLVAGGLTEAFF. The CDR3 nucleotides are TGTGCCAGCAGCTTAGTTGCGGGAGGGTTGACTGAAGCTTTCTTT.

The chain employs TRBV5-1 and TRBJ2-3, with TRBD2 identical over 11 bases. Gene TRBJ2-1 matches the end of the DNA better, so the J call may be wrong. The CDR3 length is 13 residues. Germline lookup yields CDR1 SGHRS and CDR2 YFSETQ. CDR3 nucleotide sequence: TGCGCCAGCAACCTAGCGGGGGGCAATGAGCAGTTCTTC. It yields the protein CASNLAGGNEQFF.

The chain combines TRBV29-1 with TRBJ2-1; 9 bases are a match to TRBD1. This CDR3 contains 12 residues. V shed 7 bases, J shed 6 bases, and the junction held 4 bases outside the gene matches. Germline V CDR1 and CDR2: SQVTM, ANQGSEA. The CDR3, as DNA: TGCAGCGGGGGGACAGGGTTCAATGAGCAGTTCTTC. It is translated as CSGGTGFNEQFF.

The genes are TRBV28 and TRBJ2-7, with D tentatively TRBD1 (5 bases). Per germline, CDR1 MDHEN and CDR2 SYDVKM. CDR3 length: 14 amino acids. Trimming stripped 6 bases from V and 3 bases from J, with 15 bases between. CDR3 sequence (DNA): TGTGCCAGCAGATCCACGGACACTTTCTACGAGCAGTACTTC. The encoded protein is CASRSTDTFYEQYF.

This clone has only one observation. The V and J genes are TRBV4-2 and TRBJ1-2; 9 nucleotides agree with TRBD1. The germline V gene encodes CDR1 LGHNA and CDR2 YNFKEQ. After removal of 5 bases from V and 5 bases from J, the junction contained 6 bases not matched to a gene. The CDR3 spans 14 residues. As DNA, the CDR3 is TGTGCCAGCAGCTTCACAGGGGGCGTTTATGGCTACACCTTC. As protein: CASSFTGGVYGYTF.

V is TRBV5-6 and J is TRBJ1-2, with TRBD1 matching 8 bases. The length of the CDR3 is 16 residues. The V gene's germline CDR1 is SGHDT and CDR2 YYEEEE. V trimming: 3 bases; J trimming: 7 bases; junction bases outside the gene matches: 14. CDR3 residues: CASSSGQGLLLGGYTF. CDR3 nucleotides: TGTGCCAGCAGCTCAGGACAGGGCCTCCTTTTGGGTGGCTACACCTTC.

In DNA form, the CDR3 reads TGTGCCAGCAGCACCGGACAGATCAGCTCTGGGGCCAACGTCCTGACTTTC. This sequence encodes CASSTGQISSGANVLTF. The chain recombines TRBV7-2 with TRBJ2-6; TRBD1 might be the D (6 bases). The CDR3 loop spans 17 amino acids. V lost 5 bases, J lost 0 bases, and 14 bases lay in between. Looked up from germline, CDR1 is SGHTA and CDR2 is FQGNSA. Supplemented by reference TRBV7-2 and TRBJ2-6, the full variable domain reads GAGVSQSPSNKVTEKGKDVELRCDPISGHTALYWYRQSLGQGLEFLIYFQGNSAPDKSGLPSDRFSAERTGGSVSTLTIQRTQQEDSAVYLCASSTGQISSGANVLTFGAGSRLTVL.